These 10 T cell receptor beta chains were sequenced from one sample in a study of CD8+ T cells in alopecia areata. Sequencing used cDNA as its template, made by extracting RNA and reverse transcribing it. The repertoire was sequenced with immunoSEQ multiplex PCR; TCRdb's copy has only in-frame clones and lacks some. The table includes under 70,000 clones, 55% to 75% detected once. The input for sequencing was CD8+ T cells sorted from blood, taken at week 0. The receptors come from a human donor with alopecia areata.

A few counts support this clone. In DNA form, the CDR3 reads TGTGCCAGTAGTTTGACGGATGACACTGAAGCTTTCTTT. Protein sequence: CASSLTDDTEAFF. The gene calls are TRBV19 and TRBJ1-1, with D hard to call. CDR1 is LNHDA and CDR2 is SQIVND in the germline V gene (reference sequence). CDR3 size: 13 residues. V lost 5 bases and J lost 3, with 10 bases in between.

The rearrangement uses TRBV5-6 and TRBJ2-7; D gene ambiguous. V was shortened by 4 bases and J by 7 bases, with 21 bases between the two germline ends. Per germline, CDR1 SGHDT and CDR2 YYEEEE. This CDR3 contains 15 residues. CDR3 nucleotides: TGTGCCAGCAGCCAGAACTCGAAAACATTAAGGGAGCAGTACTTC. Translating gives CASSQNSKTLREQYF.

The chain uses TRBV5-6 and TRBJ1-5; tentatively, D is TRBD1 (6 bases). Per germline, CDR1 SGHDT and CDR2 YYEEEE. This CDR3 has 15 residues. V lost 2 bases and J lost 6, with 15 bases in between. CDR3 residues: CASSFNRVGSQPQHF. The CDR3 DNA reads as TGTGCCAGCAGCTTTAACAGGGTTGGCAGTCAGCCCCAGCATTTT.

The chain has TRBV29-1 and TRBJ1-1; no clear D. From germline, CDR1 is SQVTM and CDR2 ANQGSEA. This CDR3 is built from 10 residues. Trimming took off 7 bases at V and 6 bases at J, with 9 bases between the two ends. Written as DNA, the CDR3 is TGCAGCGCGCGCAGATCTGAAGCTTTCTTT. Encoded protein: CSARRSEAFF.

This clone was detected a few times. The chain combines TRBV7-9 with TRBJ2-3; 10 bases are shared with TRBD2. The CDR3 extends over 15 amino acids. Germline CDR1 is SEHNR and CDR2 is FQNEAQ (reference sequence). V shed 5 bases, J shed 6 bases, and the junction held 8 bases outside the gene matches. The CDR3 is CASSKVLAGVDTQYF. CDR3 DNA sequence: TGTGCCAGCAGCAAGGTGCTAGCGGGAGTTGATACGCAGTATTTT.

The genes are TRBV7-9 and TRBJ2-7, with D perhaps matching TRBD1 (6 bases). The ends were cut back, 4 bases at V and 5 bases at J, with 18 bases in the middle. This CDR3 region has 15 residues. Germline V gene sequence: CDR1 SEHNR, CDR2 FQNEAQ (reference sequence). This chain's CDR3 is CASSSEPGVIHEQYF. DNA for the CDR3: TGTGCCAGCAGCTCGGAACCAGGGGTAATCCACGAGCAGTACTTC.

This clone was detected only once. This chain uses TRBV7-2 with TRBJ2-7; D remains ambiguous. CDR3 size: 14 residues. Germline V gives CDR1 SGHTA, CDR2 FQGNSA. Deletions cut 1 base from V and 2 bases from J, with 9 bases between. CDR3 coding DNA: TGTGCCAGCAGCTTAGATCGCCGCACCTACGAGCAGTACTTC. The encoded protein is CASSLDRRTYEQYF.

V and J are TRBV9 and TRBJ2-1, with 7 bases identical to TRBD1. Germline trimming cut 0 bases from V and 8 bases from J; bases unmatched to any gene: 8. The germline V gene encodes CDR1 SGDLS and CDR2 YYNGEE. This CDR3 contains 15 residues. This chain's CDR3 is CASSVDDRAGDEQFF. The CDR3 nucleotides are TGTGCCAGCAGCGTAGACGACAGGGCGGGCGATGAGCAGTTCTTC.

CDR3 nucleotide sequence: TGTGCCAGCAGGGGACTAGCGGGAGAGCATAATGAGCAGTTCTTC. Translated: CASRGLAGEHNEQFF. This chain links TRBV27 with TRBJ2-1; 14 nucleotides align to TRBD2. J lost 7 bases, V lost 6 bases, and 5 bases had no gene match. Germline lookup yields CDR1 MNHEY and CDR2 SMNVEV (reference sequence). CDR3 length: 15 amino acids.

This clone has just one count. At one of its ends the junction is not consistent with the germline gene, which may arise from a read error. DNA for the CDR3: TGTGCCACCAGCCCGGGGAACAATGAAGCTTTCTTT. Its protein is CATSPGNNEAFF. This chain links TRBV15 with TRBJ1-1; D remains unclear. CDR3 length: 12 amino acids. Germline lookup yields CDR1 LNHNV and CDR2 YYDKDF (reference sequence).